The clone carrying this T cell receptor (beta chain) was found a few times. Trimming stripped 7 bases from V and 4 bases from J, with 18 bases between. Per germline, CDR1 LNHDA and CDR2 SQIVND (reference sequence). The CDR3 loop spans 15 amino acids. Authors' methods: Estimation of nucleated cell counts relied on the amplification of reference gene primers. This table comes from immunoSEQ multiplex PCR, and its TCRdb copy is limited to in-frame clones, with some not included. V and J calls and clone size are copied from that table; D and trimming were computed from the DNA. Of about 150,000 clones listed, approximately 80% are singletons. The data originate from a study of blood T cell repertoires in COVID-19. Background on the study: Some COVID-19 samples were acute and others convalescent; all came from the United States, Italy and Spain. The analysed material was cDNA or gDNA that came from T cells, B-cell-depleted T cells, or PBMCs.

V is TRBV19 and J is TRBJ2-3; D is possibly TRBD1 (6 bases). The source material was peripheral blood. This clonotype was obtained from a human donor in a cohort sampled during active COVID-19. CDR3 residues: CASTGGRGIADTQYF. CDR3 DNA sequence: TGTGCCAGTACCGGCGGCAGGGGTATCGCAGATACGCAGTATTTT.